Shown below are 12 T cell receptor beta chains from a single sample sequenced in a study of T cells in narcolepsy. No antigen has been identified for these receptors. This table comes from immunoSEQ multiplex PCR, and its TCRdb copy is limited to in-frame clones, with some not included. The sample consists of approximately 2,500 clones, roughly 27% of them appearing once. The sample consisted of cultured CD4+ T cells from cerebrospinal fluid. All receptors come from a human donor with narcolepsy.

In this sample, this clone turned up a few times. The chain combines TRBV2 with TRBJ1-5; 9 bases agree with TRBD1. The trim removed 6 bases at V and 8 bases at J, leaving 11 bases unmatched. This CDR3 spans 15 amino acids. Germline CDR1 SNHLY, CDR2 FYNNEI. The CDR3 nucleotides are TGTGCCAGCAGACCCGGGGGGACAGGGAGGGAGCCCCAGCATTTT. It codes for CASRPGGTGREPQHF. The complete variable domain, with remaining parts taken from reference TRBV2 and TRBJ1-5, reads EPEVTQTPSHQVTQMGQEVILRCVPISNHLYFYWYRQILGQKVEFLVSFYNNEISEKSEIFDDQFSVERPDGSNFTLKIRSTKLEDSAMYFCASRPGGTGREPQHFGDGTRLSIL.

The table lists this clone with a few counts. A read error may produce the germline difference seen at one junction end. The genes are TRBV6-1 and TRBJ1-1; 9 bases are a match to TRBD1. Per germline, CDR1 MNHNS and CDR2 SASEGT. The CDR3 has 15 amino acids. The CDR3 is CATSPRTGEDTEAFF. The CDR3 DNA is TGTGCCACCAGTCCACGGACAGGGGAGGACACTGAAGCTTTCTTT.

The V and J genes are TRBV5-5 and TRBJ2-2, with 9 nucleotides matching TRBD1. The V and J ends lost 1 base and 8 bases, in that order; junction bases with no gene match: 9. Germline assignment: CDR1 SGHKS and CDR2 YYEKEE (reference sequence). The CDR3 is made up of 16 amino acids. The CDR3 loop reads CASSLKGQGLKGELFF. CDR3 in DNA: TGTGCCAGCAGCTTGAAGGGACAGGGTCTTAAGGGGGAGCTGTTTTTT.

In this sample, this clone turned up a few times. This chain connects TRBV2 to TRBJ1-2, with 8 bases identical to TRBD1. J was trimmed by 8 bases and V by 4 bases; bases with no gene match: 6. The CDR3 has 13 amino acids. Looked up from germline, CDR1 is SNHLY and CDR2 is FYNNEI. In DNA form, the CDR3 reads TGTGCCAGCAGTGTGCAGGGGGCAGGGGGCTACACCTTC. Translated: CASSVQGAGGYTF. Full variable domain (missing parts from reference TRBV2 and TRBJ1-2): EPEVTQTPSHQVTQMGQEVILRCVPISNHLYFYWYRQILGQKVEFLVSFYNNEISEKSEIFDDQFSVERPDGSNFTLKIRSTKLEDSAMYFCASSVQGAGGYTFGSGTRLTVV.

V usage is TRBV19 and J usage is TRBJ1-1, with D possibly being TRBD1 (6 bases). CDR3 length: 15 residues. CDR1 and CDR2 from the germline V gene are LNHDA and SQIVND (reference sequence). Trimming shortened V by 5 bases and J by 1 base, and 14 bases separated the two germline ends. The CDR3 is CASSLYRVENTEAFF. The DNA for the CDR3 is TGTGCCAGTAGTCTATACAGGGTAGAGAACACTGAAGCTTTCTTT.

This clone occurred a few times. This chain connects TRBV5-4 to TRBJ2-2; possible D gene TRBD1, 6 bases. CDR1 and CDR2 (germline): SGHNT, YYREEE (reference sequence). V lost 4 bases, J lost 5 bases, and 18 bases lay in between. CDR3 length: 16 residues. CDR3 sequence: CASSRTGQDRTGELFF. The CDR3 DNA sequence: TGTGCCAGCAGCCGAACGGGCCAGGACAGAACCGGGGAGCTGTTTTTT.

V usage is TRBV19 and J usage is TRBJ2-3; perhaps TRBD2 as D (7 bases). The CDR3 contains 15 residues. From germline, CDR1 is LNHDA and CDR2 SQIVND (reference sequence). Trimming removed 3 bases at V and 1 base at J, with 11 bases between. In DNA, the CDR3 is TGTGCCAGTAGTATGGGGGGGGGCGGCACAGATACGCAGTATTTT. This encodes CASSMGGGGTDTQYF.

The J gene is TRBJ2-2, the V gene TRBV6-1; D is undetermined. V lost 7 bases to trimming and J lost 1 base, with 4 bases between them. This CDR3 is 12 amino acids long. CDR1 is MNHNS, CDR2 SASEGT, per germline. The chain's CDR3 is CASKKNTGELFF. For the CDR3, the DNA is TGTGCCAGCAAGAAGAACACCGGGGAGCTGTTTTTT.

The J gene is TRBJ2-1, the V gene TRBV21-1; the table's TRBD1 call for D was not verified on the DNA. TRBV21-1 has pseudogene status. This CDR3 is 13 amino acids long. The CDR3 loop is CASSTPGENEQFF. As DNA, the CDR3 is TGTGCCAGCAGCACCCCAGGGGAAAATGAGCAGTTCTTC.

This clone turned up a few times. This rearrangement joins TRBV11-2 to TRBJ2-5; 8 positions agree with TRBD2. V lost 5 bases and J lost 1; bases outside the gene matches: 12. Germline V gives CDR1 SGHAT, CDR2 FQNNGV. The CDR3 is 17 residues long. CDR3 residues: CASSPRGSGVIQETQYF. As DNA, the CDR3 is TGTGCCAGCAGCCCTAGGGGTAGCGGGGTGATCCAAGAGACCCAGTACTTC.

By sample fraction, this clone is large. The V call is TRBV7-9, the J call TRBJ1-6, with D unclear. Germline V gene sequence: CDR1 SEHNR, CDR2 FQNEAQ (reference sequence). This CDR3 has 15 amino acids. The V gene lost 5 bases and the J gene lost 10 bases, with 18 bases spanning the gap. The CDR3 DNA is TGTGCCAGCAGCATATGGACTGGTGGAGGGTCACCCCTCCACTTT. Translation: CASSIWTGGGSPLHF. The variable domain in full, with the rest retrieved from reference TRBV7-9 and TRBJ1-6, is DTGVSQNPRHKITKRGQNVTFRCDPISEHNRLYWYRQTLGQGPEFLTYFQNEAQLEKSRLLSDRFSAERPKGSFSTLEIQRTEQGDSAMYLCASSIWTGGGSPLHFGNGTRLTVT.

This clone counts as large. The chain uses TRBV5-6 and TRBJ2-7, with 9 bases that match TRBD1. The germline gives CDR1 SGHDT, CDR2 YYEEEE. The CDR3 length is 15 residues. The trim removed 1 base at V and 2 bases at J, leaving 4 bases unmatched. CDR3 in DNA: TGTGCCAGCAGCTTGAGGGGGACAGGGACCTACGAGCAGTACTTC. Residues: CASSLRGTGTYEQYF.